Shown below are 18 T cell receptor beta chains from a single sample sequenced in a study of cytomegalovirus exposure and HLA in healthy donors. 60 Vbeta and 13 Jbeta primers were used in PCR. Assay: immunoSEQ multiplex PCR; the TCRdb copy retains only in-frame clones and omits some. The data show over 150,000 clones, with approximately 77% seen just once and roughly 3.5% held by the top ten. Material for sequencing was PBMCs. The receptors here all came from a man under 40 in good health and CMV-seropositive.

CDR3 DNA: TGTGCCAGCAGCCACCGGGACAGCCTATACAATGAGCAGTTCTTC. Translation: CASSHRDSLYNEQFF. The rearrangement links TRBV5-4 to TRBJ2-1; 7 positions match TRBD1. The CDR3 has 15 residues. Germline trimming cut 4 bases from V and 4 bases from J; bases unmatched to any gene: 8. Germline assignment: CDR1 SGHNT and CDR2 YYREEE (reference sequence).

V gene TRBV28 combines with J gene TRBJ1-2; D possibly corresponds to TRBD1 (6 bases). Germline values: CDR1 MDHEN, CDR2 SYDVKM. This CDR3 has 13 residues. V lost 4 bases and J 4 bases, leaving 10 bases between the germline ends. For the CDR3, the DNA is TGTGCCAGCAGTTACACAGGGACCTATGGCTACACCTTC. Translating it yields CASSYTGTYGYTF.

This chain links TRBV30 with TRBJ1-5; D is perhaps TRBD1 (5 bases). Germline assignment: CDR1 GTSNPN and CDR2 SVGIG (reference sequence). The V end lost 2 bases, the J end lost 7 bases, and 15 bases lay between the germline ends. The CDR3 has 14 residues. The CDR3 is CAWSWPGRGQPQHF. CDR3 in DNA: TGTGCCTGGAGTTGGCCAGGGAGGGGACAGCCCCAGCATTTT.

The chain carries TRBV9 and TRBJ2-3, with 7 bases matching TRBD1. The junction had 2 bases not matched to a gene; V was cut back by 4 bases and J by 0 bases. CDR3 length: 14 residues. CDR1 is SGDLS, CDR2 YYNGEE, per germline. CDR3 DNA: TGTGCCAGCAGCCAGGGGGTTAGCACAGATACGCAGTATTTT. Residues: CASSQGVSTDTQYF. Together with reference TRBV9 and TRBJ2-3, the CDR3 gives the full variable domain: DSGVTQTPKHLITATGQRVTLRCSPRSGDLSVYWYQQSLDQGLQFLIQYYNGEERAKGNILERFSAQQFPDLHSELNLSSLELGDSALYFCASSQGVSTDTQYFGPGTRLTVL.

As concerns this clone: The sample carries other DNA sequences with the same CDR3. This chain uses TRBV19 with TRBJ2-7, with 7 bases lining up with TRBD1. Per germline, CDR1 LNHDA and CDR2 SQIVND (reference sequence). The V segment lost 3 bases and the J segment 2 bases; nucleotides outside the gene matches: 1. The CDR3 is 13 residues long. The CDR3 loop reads CASSMGQTYEQYF. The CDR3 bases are TGTGCCAGTAGTATGGGACAGACCTACGAGCAGTACTTC.

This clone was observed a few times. CDR3 DNA: TGTGCCAACCGACAGCCGAACACCGGGGAGCTGTTTTTT. This sequence encodes CANRQPNTGELFF. V and J are TRBV7-9 and TRBJ2-2; TRBD1 is a possible D gene (5 bases). The length of the CDR3 is 13 residues. Trimming removed 10 bases from V and 0 bases from J, with 9 bases in between. Germline V CDR1 and CDR2: SEHNR, FQNEAQ (reference sequence). Using reference TRBV7-9 and TRBJ2-2 for the parts outside the CDR3, the full variable domain is DTGVSQNPRHKITKRGQNVTFRCDPISEHNRLYWYRQTLGQGPEFLTYFQNEAQLEKSRLLSDRFSAERPKGSFSTLEIQRTEQGDSAMYLCANRQPNTGELFFGEGSRLTVL.

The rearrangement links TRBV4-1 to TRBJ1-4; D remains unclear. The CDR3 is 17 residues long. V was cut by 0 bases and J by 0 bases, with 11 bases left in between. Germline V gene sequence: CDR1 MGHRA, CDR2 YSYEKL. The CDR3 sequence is CASSQESGVPTNEKLFF. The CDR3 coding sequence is TGCGCCAGCAGCCAAGAATCCGGGGTTCCAACTAATGAAAAACTGTTTTTT.

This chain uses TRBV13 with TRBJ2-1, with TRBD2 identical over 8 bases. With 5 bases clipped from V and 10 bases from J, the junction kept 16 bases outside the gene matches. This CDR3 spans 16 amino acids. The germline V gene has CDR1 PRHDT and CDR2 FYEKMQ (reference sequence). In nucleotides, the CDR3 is TGTGCCAGCAGCGCCCCGGGACTAGACCGTACGTGGGAGCAGTTCTTC. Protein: CASSAPGLDRTWEQFF.

CDR3 in amino acids: CASSTDSSGANVLTF. Here the CDR3 DNA reads TGCGCCAGCAGCACCGACAGTTCTGGGGCCAACGTCCTGACTTTC. The rearrangement uses TRBV5-1 and TRBJ2-6, with D maybe TRBD1 (5 bases). Germline V gene lookup returns CDR1 SGHRS and CDR2 YFSETQ. The CDR3 loop spans 15 amino acids. V lost 4 bases and J lost 1, with 9 bases in between.

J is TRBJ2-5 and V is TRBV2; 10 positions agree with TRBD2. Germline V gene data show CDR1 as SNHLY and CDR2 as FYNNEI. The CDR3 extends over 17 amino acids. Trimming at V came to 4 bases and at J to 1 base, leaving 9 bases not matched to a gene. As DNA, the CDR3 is TGTGCCAGCAGTGCTACTTCTAGCGGGGGTTCCCAAGAGACCCAGTACTTC. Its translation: CASSATSSGGSQETQYF.

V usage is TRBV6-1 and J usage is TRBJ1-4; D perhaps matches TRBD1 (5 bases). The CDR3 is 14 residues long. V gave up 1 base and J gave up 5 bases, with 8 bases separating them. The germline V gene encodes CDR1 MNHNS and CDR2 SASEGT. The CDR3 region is CASSEDRINEKLFF. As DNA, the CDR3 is TGTGCCAGCAGTGAAGACAGGATCAATGAAAAACTGTTTTTT.

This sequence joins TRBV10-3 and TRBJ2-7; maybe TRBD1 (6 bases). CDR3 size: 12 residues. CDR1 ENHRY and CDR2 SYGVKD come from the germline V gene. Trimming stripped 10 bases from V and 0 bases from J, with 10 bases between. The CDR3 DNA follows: TGTGCCACCACAGGGAGCTCCTACGAGCAGTACTTC. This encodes CATTGSSYEQYF.

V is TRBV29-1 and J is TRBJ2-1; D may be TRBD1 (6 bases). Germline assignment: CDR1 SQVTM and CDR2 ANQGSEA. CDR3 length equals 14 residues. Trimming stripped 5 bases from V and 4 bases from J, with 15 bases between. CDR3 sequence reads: CSVRRDNQYNEQFF. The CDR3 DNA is TGCAGCGTTCGCCGGGACAACCAGTACAATGAGCAGTTCTTC.

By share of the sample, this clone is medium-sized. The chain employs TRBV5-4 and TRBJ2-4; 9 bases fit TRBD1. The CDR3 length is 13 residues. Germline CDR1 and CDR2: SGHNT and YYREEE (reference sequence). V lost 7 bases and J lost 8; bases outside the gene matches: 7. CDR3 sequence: CASHTGGMDIQYF. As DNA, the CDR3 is TGTGCCAGCCACACAGGGGGCATGGACATTCAGTACTTC.

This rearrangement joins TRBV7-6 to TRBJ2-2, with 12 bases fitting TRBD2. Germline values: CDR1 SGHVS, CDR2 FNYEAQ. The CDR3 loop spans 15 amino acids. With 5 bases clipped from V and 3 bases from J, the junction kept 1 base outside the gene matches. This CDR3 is CASSTSGGHTGELFF. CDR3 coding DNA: TGTGCCAGCAGCACTAGCGGGGGGCACACCGGGGAGCTGTTTTTT.

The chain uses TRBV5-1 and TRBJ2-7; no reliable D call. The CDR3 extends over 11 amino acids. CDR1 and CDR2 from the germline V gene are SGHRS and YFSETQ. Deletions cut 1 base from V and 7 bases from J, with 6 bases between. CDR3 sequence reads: CASSLIGEQYF. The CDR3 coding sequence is TGCGCCAGCAGCTTGATCGGGGAGCAGTACTTC.

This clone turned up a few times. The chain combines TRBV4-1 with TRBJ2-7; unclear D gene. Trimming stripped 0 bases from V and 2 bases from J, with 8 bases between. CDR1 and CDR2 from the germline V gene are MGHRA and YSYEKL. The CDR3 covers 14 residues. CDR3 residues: CASSQEQATYEQYF. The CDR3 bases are TGCGCCAGCAGCCAAGAGCAGGCTACCTACGAGCAGTACTTC.

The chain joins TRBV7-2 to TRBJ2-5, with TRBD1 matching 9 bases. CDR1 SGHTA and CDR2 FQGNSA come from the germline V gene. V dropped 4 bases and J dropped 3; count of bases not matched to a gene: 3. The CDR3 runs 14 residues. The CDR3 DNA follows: TGTGCCAGCAGCTGGCGGACAGGGGAAGAGACCCAGTACTTC. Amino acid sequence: CASSWRTGEETQYF. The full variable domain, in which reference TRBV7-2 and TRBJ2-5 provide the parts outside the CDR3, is GAGVSQSPSNKVTEKGKDVELRCDPISGHTALYWYRQSLGQGLEFLIYFQGNSAPDKSGLPSDRFSAERTGGSVSTLTIQRTQQEDSAVYLCASSWRTGEETQYFGPGTRLLVL.